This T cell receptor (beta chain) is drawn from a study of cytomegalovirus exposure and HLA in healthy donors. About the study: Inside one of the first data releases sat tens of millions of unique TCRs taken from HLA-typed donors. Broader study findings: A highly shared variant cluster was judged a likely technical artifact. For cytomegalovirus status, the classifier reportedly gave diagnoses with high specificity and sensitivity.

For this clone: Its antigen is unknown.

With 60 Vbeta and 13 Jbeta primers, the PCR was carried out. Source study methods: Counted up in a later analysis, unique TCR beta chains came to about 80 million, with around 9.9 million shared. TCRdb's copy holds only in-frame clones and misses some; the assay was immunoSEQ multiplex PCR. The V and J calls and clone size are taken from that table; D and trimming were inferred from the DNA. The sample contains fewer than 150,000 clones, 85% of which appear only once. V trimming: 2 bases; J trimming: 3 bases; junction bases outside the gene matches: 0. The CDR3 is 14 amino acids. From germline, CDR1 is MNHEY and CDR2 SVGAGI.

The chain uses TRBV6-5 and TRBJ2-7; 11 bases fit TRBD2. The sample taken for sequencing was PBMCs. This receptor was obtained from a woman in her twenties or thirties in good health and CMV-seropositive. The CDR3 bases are TGTGCCAGCAGTTACGGGACTAGCGGCTACGAGCAGTACTTC. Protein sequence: CASSYGTSGYEQYF.